Given below is one TCR beta chain in context. What it recognizes is unknown. Trimming removed 3 bases at V and 4 bases at J, with 12 bases between. The germline CDR1 and CDR2 sequences are SEHNR and FQNEAQ (reference sequence). The CDR3 extends over 15 amino acids. This specimen comes from a study of CD8 T cells in ankylosing spondylitis. Whole-study results and caveats: The disease-linked clones had a CD8+ phenotype and low blood frequencies. As reported, disease-linked clones showed significant enrichment in matched ankylosing spondylitis synovial fluid.

As the method for making TCR beta libraries, quantitative 5'-RACE with molecular barcodes was used. One entry per CDR3 protein, called by TCRdb with MiXCR from the 5' RACE reads. The sample includes about 96,000 distinct CDR3 sequences, 7.5% to 9% seen only once; the top ten take under 6%. This chain links TRBV7-9 with TRBJ2-2, with D maybe TRBD2 (5 bases). Sequenced sample: blood, either unsorted or a sorted T cell fraction (not recorded which). This clonotype was obtained from a male donor with ankylosing spondylitis or in good health (not recorded which). The CDR3 nucleotides read TGTGCCAGCAGCTTGAGTAGCGTCATCACCGGGGAGCTGTTTTTT. Translation gives CASSLSSVITGELFF.